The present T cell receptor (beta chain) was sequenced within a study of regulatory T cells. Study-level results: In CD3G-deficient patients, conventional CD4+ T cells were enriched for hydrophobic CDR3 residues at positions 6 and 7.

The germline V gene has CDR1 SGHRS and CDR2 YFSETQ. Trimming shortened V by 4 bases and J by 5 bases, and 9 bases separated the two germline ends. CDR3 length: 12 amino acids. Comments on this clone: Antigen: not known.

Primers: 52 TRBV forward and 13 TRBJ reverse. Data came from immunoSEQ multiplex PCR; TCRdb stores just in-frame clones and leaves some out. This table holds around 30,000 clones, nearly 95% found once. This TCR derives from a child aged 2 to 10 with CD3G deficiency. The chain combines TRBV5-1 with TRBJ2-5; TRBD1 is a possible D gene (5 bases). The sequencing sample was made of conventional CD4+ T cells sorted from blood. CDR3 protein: CASSLSGETQYF. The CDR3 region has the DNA TGCGCCAGCAGCCTGTCAGGGGAGACCCAGTACTTC.